Listed here is a single T cell receptor beta chain. The antigen remains unidentified. The diagnosis combined clinical symptoms, thyroxine, TRAb, thyroid ultrasound and orbital computed tomography scans. RNA transcripts yielded amplified TCR beta CDR3 regions. RT-PCR with HTBI primers came first, then second-round multiplex PCR. TCRdb fed the multiplex PCR reads into MiXCR, producing one record per CDR3 protein. The sample includes approximately 1.2 million distinct CDR3 sequences, 35% to 40% seen only once; the top ten take around 10%. The germline CDR1 and CDR2 sequences are SEHNR and FQNEAQ (reference sequence). Trimming left V 3 bases short and J 3 bases short, with 6 bases between. The CDR3 is 13 amino acids. The data originate from a study of Graves' ophthalmopathy and Graves' hyperthyroidism. In the study overall: Hyperthyroidism qualified as stable when ophthalmopathy did not develop within 18 months of follow-up.

Regarding the study as a whole: A 13-signature model separated ophthalmopathy from stable hyperthyroidism, roughly 86% sensitivity, about 81% specificity. Blood also carried most expanded thyroid clonotypes exceeding 0.001 frequency.

The chain uses TRBV7-9 and TRBJ1-5; no firm D call. What was sequenced was peripheral blood or thyroid tissue (not recorded which). The source of this sequence is an adult man with Graves' hyperthyroidism. CDR3 protein: CASSLILNQPQHF. The CDR3 DNA reads as TGTGCCAGCAGCTTGATACTCAATCAGCCCCAGCATTTT.